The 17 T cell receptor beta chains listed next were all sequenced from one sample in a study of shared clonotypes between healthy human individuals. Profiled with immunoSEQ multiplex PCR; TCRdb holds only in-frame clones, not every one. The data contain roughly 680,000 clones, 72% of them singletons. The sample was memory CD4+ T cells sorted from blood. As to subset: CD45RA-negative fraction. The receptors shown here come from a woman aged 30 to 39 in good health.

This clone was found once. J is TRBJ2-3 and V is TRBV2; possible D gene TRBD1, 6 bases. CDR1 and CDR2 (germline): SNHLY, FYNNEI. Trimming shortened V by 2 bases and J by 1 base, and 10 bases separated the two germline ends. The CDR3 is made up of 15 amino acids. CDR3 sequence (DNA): TGTGCCAGCAGTGAAACACAGGGCGGCACAGATACGCAGTATTTT. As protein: CASSETQGGTDTQYF.

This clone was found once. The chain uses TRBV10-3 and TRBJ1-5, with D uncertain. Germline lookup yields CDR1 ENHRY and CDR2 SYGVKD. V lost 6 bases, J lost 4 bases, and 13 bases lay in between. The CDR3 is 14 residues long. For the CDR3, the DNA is TGTGCCATCAGAGATACGTCGGGAAATCAGCCCCAGCATTTT. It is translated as CAIRDTSGNQPQHF.

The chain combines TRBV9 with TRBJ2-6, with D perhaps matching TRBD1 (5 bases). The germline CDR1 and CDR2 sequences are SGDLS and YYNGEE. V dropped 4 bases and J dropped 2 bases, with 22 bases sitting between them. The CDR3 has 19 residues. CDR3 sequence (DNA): TGTGCCAGCAGCCCCCAGGCAGGGTCCCTTATGACTGGGGCCAACGTCCTGACTTTC. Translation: CASSPQAGSLMTGANVLTF.

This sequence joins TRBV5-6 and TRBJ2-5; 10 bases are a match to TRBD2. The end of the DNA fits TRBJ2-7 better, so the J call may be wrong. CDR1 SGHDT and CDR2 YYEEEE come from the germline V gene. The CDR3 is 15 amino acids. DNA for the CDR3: TGTGCCAGCAGCTTGGCCAGCGGGAGGGCCTACGAGCAGTACTTC. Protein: CASSLASGRAYEQYF.

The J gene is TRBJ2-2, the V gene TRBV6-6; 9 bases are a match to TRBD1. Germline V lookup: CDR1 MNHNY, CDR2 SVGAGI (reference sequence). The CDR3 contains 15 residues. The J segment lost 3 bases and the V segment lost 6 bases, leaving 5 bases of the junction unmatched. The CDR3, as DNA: TGTGCCAGCAGGTACAGGACAGGGGACACCGGGGAGCTGTTTTTT. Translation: CASRYRTGDTGELFF.

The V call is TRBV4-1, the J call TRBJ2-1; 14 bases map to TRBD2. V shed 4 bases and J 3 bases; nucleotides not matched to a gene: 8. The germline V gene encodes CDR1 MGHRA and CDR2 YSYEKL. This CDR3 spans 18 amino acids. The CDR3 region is CASSPTSGRALDYNEQFF. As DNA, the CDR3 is TGCGCCAGCAGCCCGACTAGCGGGAGGGCCCTCGACTACAATGAGCAGTTCTTC.

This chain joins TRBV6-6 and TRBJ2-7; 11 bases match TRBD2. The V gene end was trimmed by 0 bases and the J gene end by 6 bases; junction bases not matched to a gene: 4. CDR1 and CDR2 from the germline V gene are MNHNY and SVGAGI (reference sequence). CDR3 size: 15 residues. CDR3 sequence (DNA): TGTGCCAGCAGTTACTCGGCTAGCGGGGGGCTCGAGCAGTACTTC. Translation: CASSYSASGGLEQYF.

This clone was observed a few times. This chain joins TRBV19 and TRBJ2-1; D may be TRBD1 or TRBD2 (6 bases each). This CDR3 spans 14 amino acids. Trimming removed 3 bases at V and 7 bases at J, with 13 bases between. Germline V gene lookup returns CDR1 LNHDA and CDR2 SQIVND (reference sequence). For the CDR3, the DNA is TGTGCCAGTAGTATTCAAGGGGGGATGAATGAGCAGTTCTTC. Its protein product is CASSIQGGMNEQFF.

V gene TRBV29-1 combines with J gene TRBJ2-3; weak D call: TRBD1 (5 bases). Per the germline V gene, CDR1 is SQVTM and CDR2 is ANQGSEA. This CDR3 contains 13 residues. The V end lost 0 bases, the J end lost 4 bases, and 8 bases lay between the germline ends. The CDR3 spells CSVEEVGADTQYF. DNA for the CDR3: TGCAGCGTTGAAGAGGTAGGGGCAGATACGCAGTATTTT.

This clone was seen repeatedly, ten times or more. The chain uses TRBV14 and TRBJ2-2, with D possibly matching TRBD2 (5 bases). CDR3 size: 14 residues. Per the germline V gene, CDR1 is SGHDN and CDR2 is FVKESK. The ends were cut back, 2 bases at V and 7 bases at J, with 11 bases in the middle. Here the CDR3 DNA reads TGTGCCAGCAGCCAACGGGGATTTGGCGGGGAGCTGTTTTTT. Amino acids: CASSQRGFGGELFF.

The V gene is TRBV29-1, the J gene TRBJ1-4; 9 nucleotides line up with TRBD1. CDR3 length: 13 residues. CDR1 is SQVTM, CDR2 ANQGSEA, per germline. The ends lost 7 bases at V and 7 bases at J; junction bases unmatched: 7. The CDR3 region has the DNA TGCAGCGCCGGGACAGGGTTACTTGAAAAACTGTTTTTT. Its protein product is CSAGTGLLEKLFF.

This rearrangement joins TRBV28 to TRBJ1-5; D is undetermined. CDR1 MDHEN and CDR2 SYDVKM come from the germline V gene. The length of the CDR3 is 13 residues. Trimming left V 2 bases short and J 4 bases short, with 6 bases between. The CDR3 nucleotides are TGTGCCAGCAGTTTAGGGTGGAATCAGCCCCAGCATTTT. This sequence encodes CASSLGWNQPQHF.

For the CDR3, the DNA is TGTGCCAGCCGTCGGACAGGGCGGGCCACTGAAGCTTTCTTT. Translation: CASRRTGRATEAFF. The chain combines TRBV27 with TRBJ1-1; 8 positions agree with TRBD1. Unmatched junction bases numbered 9, after V lost 8 bases and J lost 4 bases. Germline CDR1 MNHEY, CDR2 SMNVEV (reference sequence). The CDR3 covers 14 residues.

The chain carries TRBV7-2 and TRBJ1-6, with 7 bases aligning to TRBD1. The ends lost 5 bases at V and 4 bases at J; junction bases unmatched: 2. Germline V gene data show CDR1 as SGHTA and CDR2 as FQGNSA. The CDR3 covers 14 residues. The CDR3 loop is CASSPGQYNSPLHF. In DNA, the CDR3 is TGTGCCAGCAGCCCGGGACAGTATAATTCACCCCTCCACTTT.

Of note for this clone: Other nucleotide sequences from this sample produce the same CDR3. The CDR3 loop is CASSPPTYEQYF. As DNA, the CDR3 is TGTGCCAGCAGCCCCCCGACCTACGAGCAGTACTTC. The chain recombines TRBV6-6 with TRBJ2-7; D ambiguous. Trimming left V 6 bases short and J 2 bases short, with 8 bases between. CDR1 MNHNY and CDR2 SVGAGI come from the germline V gene (reference sequence). The length of the CDR3 is 12 residues.

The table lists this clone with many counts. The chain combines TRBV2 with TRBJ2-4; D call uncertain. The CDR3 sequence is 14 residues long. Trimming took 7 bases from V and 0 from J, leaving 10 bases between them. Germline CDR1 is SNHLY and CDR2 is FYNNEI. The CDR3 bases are TGTGCCAGCAAGGCCGAGGTAGCCAAAAACATTCAGTACTTC. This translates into CASKAEVAKNIQYF.

CDR3 region: CASSTSGSSGSNEQYF. Written as DNA, the CDR3 is TGTGCCAGCAGCACCTCCGGGTCTAGCGGGAGTAACGAGCAGTACTTC. V gene TRBV9 combines with J gene TRBJ2-7, with 10 positions matching TRBD2. V lost 4 bases to trimming and J lost 5 bases; unmatched junction nucleotides: 12. CDR3 size: 16 residues. CDR1 is SGDLS and CDR2 is YYNGEE in the germline V gene.